This TCR beta chain was documented in a study of neurological immune-mediated disorders. The wider study: Among about 34 multiple sclerosis patients, roughly 31 were relapsing-remitting and 3 were secondary progressive.

The germline V and J ends were trimmed by 4 bases and 2 bases, with 14 bases remaining between them. There are 15 residues in the CDR3. The germline V gene has CDR1 SGDLS and CDR2 YYNGEE. TCRdb reanalysed the 5' RACE reads using MiXCR and keeps one entry per CDR3 protein. The sample carries about 120,000 distinct CDR3 sequences, about 3.2% recorded once. Study-wide points: The absence of any CDR3 amino acid sequence shared by expanded clones across subjects suggests that repertoires were private in all groups. Phylogenetic grouping assigned the repertoires of 18 of 34 multiple sclerosis patients to a single cluster of related CDR3 sequences. This cluster may be a repertoire-level signature.

This clonotype appeared many times. Its antigen is still unknown. The sample taken for sequencing was PBMCs. The J gene is TRBJ2-3, the V gene TRBV9; a possible D gene is TRBD2 (6 bases). This TCR was recovered from a woman in her 30s with multiple sclerosis. In DNA, the CDR3 is TGTGCCAGCAGCATGATGGGACTTAACACAGATACGCAGTATTTT. This codes for CASSMMGLNTDTQYF. Filled out from reference TRBV9 and TRBJ2-3, the complete variable domain reads DSGVTQTPKHLITATGQRVTLRCSPRSGDLSVYWYQQSLDQGLQFLIQYYNGEERAKGNILERFSAQQFPDLHSELNLSSLELGDSALYFCASSMMGLNTDTQYFGPGTRLTVL.